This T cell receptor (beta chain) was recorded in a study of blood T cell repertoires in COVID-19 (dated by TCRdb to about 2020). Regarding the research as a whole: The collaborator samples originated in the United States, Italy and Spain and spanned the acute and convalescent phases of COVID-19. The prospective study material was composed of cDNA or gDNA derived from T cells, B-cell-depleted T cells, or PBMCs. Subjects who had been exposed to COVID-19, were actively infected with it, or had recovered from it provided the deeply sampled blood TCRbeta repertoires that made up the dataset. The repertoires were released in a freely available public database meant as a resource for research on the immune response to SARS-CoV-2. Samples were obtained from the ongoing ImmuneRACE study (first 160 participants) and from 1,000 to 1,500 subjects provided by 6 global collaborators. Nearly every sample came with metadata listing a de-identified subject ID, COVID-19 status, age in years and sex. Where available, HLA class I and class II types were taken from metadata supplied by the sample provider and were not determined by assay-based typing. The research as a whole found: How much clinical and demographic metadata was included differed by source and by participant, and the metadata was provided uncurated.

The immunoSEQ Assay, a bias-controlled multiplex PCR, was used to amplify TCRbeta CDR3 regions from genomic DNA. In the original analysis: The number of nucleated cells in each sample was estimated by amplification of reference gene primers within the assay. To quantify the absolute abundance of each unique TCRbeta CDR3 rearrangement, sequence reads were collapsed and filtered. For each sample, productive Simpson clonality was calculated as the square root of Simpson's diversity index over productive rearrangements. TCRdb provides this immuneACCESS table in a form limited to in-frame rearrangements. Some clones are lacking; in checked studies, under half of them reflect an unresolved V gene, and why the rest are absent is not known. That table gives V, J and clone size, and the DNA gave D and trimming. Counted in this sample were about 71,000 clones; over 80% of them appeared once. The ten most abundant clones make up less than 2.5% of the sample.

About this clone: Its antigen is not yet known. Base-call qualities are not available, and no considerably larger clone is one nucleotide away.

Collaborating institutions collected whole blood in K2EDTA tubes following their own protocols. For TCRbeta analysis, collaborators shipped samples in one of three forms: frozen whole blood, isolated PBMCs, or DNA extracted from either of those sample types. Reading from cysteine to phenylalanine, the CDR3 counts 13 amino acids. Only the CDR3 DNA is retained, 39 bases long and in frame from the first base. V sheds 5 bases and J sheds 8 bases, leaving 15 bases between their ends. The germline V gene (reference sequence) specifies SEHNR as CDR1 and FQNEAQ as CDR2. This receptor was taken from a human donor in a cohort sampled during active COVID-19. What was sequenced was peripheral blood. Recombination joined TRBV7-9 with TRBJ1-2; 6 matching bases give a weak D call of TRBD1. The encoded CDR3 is CASSPGGPWGYTF. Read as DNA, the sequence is TGTGCCAGCAGCCCCGGGGGGCCCTGGGGCTACACCTTC.